Each of the 30 T cell receptor beta chains below was sequenced from the same sample in a study of OX40 agonist ivuxolimab in advanced cancers. Library creation used the immunoSEQ multiplex PCR assay. TCRdb mirrors the immuneACCESS table, restricted to in-frame sequences. Some clones are absent from its copies; in checked studies, under half trace to an unresolved V gene, and the reason for the others is unknown. The sample records around 47,000 clones, 75% to 90% of which are singletons. In total, the top ten clones hold roughly 4.1% of the sample. The input for sequencing was CD4+ or CD8+ T cells sorted from blood, taken in a trial of the OX40 agonist ivuxolimab. The source is an adult with an advanced solid tumor such as melanoma, head and neck, liver or kidney cancer.

The chain links TRBV4-3 to TRBJ2-3, with TRBD2 matching over 8 bases. The junction had 11 bases not matched to a gene; V was cut back by 0 bases and J by 6 bases. The CDR3 runs 17 residues. Germline V gives CDR1 LGHNA, CDR2 YSLEER. For the CDR3, the DNA is TGCGCCAGCAGCCAAGATTCCGGGCGGGGGGCCCGGGATACGCAGTATTTT. Residues: CASSQDSGRGARDTQYF.

The V gene is TRBV7-9, the J gene TRBJ2-7, with a tentative D call TRBD2 (5 bases). Trimming shortened V by 5 bases and J by 4 bases, and 15 bases separated the two germline ends. The CDR3 totals 14 residues. Germline V gene lookup returns CDR1 SEHNR and CDR2 FQNEAQ (reference sequence). The CDR3 bases are TGTGCCAGCAGCGGGCCAAGAGGGAAGTACGAGCAGTACTTC. Protein: CASSGPRGKYEQYF.

J is TRBJ2-3 and V is TRBV10-3; no reliable D call. V was pared by 4 bases and J by 2 bases, with 7 bases between. The CDR3 loop spans 13 amino acids. Germline V lookup: CDR1 ENHRY, CDR2 SYGVKD. The CDR3 region has the DNA TGTGCCATCAGTGTTGGGAACACAGATACGCAGTATTTT. Translation gives CAISVGNTDTQYF.

This sequence joins TRBV19 and TRBJ2-2; TRBD2 agrees at 13 bases. Germline CDR1 is LNHDA and CDR2 is SQIVND (reference sequence). This CDR3 comprises 15 residues. Trimming at V came to 5 bases and at J to 6 bases, leaving 3 bases not matched to a gene. The chain's CDR3 is CASSQLAGGPGELFF. In DNA form, the CDR3 reads TGTGCCAGTAGTCAACTAGCGGGGGGGCCCGGGGAGCTGTTTTTT.

The J gene is TRBJ1-4, the V gene TRBV7-9; TRBD1 is a possible D gene (6 bases). Trimming left V 1 base short and J 5 bases short, with 11 bases between. Germline lookup yields CDR1 SEHNR and CDR2 FQNEAQ (reference sequence). CDR3 length equals 15 residues. CDR3 bases: TGTGCCAGCAGCTTAGGACAGGACCAAAATGAAAAACTGTTTTTT. Its protein is CASSLGQDQNEKLFF.

V is TRBV5-6 and J is TRBJ2-3, with TRBD2 matching over 10 bases. V gave up 4 bases and J gave up 1 base; unmatched junction bases: 3. In germline, CDR1 is SGHDT, CDR2 YYEEEE. The CDR3 contains 15 residues. This CDR3 reads CASSRLAGGTDTQYF. In nucleotides, the CDR3 is TGTGCCAGCAGCCGACTAGCGGGTGGCACAGATACGCAGTATTTT.

The rearrangement links TRBV19 to TRBJ2-7, with 8 bases matching TRBD2. The germline CDR1 and CDR2 sequences are LNHDA and SQIVND (reference sequence). The length of the CDR3 is 13 residues. J was trimmed by 5 bases and V by 3 bases; bases with no gene match: 3. In DNA, the CDR3 is TGTGCCAGTAGTATCGGGAGGGATAACGAGCAGTACTTC. Translated, it gives CASSIGRDNEQYF.

This sequence joins TRBV30 and TRBJ1-2; 7 bases match TRBD1. Germline values: CDR1 GTSNPN, CDR2 SVGIG (reference sequence). V dropped 3 bases and J dropped 7; count of bases not matched to a gene: 17. The CDR3 spans 16 residues. CDR3 sequence reads: CAWSRDRAVPSSGYTF. The CDR3 DNA follows: TGTGCCTGGAGCCGGGACAGAGCTGTCCCTTCATCTGGCTACACCTTC.

The J gene is TRBJ2-4, the V gene TRBV10-3; maybe TRBD1 (5 bases). V was pared by 3 bases and J by 8 bases, with 14 bases between. Germline V lookup: CDR1 ENHRY, CDR2 SYGVKD. The CDR3 sequence is 14 residues long. The CDR3 loop reads CAISERLEGDIQYF. The CDR3 bases are TGTGCCATCAGTGAACGTCTGGAAGGGGACATTCAGTACTTC.

The CDR3, as DNA: TGTGCCACTGGACTTGGAGAGACCCAGTACTTC. Amino acids: CATGLGETQYF. This chain connects TRBV10-3 to TRBJ2-5, with D possibly TRBD2 on 5 matching bases. This CDR3 spans 11 amino acids. Trimming removed 10 bases from V and 4 bases from J, with 10 bases in between. Germline V lookup: CDR1 ENHRY, CDR2 SYGVKD.

The chain links TRBV5-4 to TRBJ2-4, with D uncertain. The CDR3 is 10 amino acids. Germline V gene sequence: CDR1 SGHNT, CDR2 YYREEE (reference sequence). V shed 0 bases and J shed 10 bases, with 2 bases lying between them. Written as DNA, the CDR3 is TGTGCCAGCAGCTTGGATATTCAGTACTTC. Its translation is CASSLDIQYF.

The chain carries TRBV21-1 and TRBJ2-1; the listed D gene, TRBD2, was not tested against the DNA. TRBV21-1 is deemed a pseudogene. The CDR3 runs 17 residues. CDR3 nucleotide sequence: TGTGCCAGCAGCAAAGCGCGGTGGGGAGTCGGGTACAATGAGCAGTTCTTC. Protein sequence: CASSKARWGVGYNEQFF.

This sequence joins TRBV27 and TRBJ2-3; D gene uncertain. Germline V gene data show CDR1 as MNHEY and CDR2 as SMNVEV (reference sequence). The length of the CDR3 is 15 residues. V was clipped by 6 bases and J by 2 bases, with 15 bases between them. CDR3 in DNA: TGTGCCAGCAGGTTTAGGGCAGGCATCACAGATACGCAGTATTTT. It yields the protein CASRFRAGITDTQYF.

Concerning this clone itself: One end of the junction does not line up with germline, which may come from a read error. The chain combines TRBV7-7 with TRBJ2-5; TRBD2 matches 8 bases. The germline V gene has CDR1 SSHAT and CDR2 FNYEAQ (reference sequence). This CDR3 has 14 amino acids. The CDR3 spells CASSLESGRETQYF. CDR3 nucleotide sequence: TGTGCTAGCAGCTTGGAAAGCGGGAGAGAGACCCAGTACTTC.

The J gene is TRBJ2-1, the V gene TRBV5-1; 12 bases match TRBD2. The length of the CDR3 is 16 residues. Per germline, CDR1 SGHRS and CDR2 YFSETQ. V was pared by 0 bases and J by 8 bases, with 6 bases of the junction left unmatched. The CDR3 DNA reads as TGCGCCAGCAGCTTGGCTAGCGGGAGGGCCGGGCATGAGCAGTTCTTC. As protein: CASSLASGRAGHEQFF.

V gene TRBV28 combines with J gene TRBJ2-7; 8 bases agree with TRBD2. Trimming at V came to 4 bases and at J to 0 bases, leaving 8 bases not matched to a gene. Germline V CDR1 and CDR2: MDHEN, SYDVKM. This CDR3 spans 16 amino acids. The CDR3 nucleotides read TGTGCCAGCAGTTCCACGGGGGCGGGAGGCTCCTACGAGCAGTACTTC. As protein: CASSSTGAGGSYEQYF.

This clone has a single count. The gene calls are TRBV5-1 and TRBJ2-2; 8 nucleotides match TRBD1. The CDR3 runs 15 residues. Germline-derived CDR1 and CDR2 are SGHRS and YFSETQ. Unmatched junction bases numbered 9, after V lost 7 bases and J lost 4 bases. CDR3 loop: CASGGQGASTGELFF. CDR3 DNA sequence: TGCGCCAGCGGCGGGCAGGGGGCAAGCACCGGGGAGCTGTTTTTT.

In nucleotides, the CDR3 is TGTGCCAGCAGTTATGCGACAGGGGGCGCATTTACGGCTTTCTTT. It yields the protein CASSYATGGAFTAFF. The V and J genes are TRBV6-5 and TRBJ1-1; 10 positions agree with TRBD1. The CDR3 runs to 15 residues. Trimming cost V 3 bases and J 11 bases; bases outside gene matches: 12. CDR1 is MNHEY and CDR2 is SVGAGI in the germline V gene.

The chain uses TRBV7-9 and TRBJ2-3; D is undetermined. Germline lookup yields CDR1 SEHNR and CDR2 FQNEAQ (reference sequence). The ends were cut back, 3 bases at V and 6 bases at J, with 7 bases in the middle. The CDR3 totals 12 residues. The CDR3: CASSFISDTQYF. The DNA for the CDR3 is TGTGCCAGCAGCTTCATTTCCGATACGCAGTATTTT.

The CDR3 loop reads CASSLFGDRGLAGGINNEQFF. The CDR3 coding sequence is TGCGCCAGCAGCTTGTTTGGGGACAGGGGACTAGCGGGAGGGATTAACAATGAGCAGTTCTTC. This chain joins TRBV5-1 and TRBJ2-1, with 16 positions matching TRBD2. This CDR3 contains 21 residues. Trimming removed 1 base from V and 5 bases from J; junction bases left unmatched: 15. From germline, CDR1 is SGHRS and CDR2 YFSETQ.

The V call is TRBV7-7, the J call TRBJ2-1, with unresolved D. CDR3 length equals 13 residues. CDR1 and CDR2 (germline): SSHAT, FNYEAQ (reference sequence). V was clipped by 0 bases and J by 5 bases, with 5 bases between them. CDR3 sequence: CASSLALNNEQFF. CDR3 sequence (DNA): TGTGCCAGCAGCTTAGCCCTAAACAATGAGCAGTTCTTC. The whole variable domain, remainder taken from reference TRBV7-7 and TRBJ2-1, is GAGVSQSPRYKVTKRGQDVTLRCDPISSHATLYWYQQALGQGPEFLTYFNYEAQPDKSGLPSDRFSAERPEGSISTLTIQRTEQRDSAMYRCASSLALNNEQFFGPGTRLTVL.

V is TRBV7-2 and J is TRBJ2-7; 7 positions match TRBD2. V trimming: 5 bases; J trimming: 2 bases; junction bases outside the gene matches: 3. This CDR3 has 13 amino acids. Germline CDR1 and CDR2: SGHTA and FQGNSA. The CDR3 protein is CASSAGETYEQYF. CDR3 nucleotides: TGTGCCAGCAGCGCGGGGGAGACCTACGAGCAGTACTTC.

The chain links TRBV6-1 to TRBJ1-1; a weak D match, TRBD1 (6 bases). The germline V gene has CDR1 MNHNS and CDR2 SASEGT. This CDR3 has 14 amino acids. Deletions cut 5 bases from V and 6 bases from J, with 16 bases between. CDR3: CASSRMTGAAEAFF. The CDR3 DNA is TGTGCCAGCAGTAGGATGACGGGGGCGGCTGAAGCTTTCTTT.

This clone was observed a handful of times. CDR3 sequence (DNA): TGTGCCAGCCGACAGGGGGGTCGTATCTATGGCTACACCTTC. Residues: CASRQGGRIYGYTF. V and J are TRBV6-5 and TRBJ1-2; 9 nucleotides match TRBD1. Germline V gene sequence: CDR1 MNHEY, CDR2 SVGAGI. This CDR3 region has 14 residues. Trimming took 8 bases from V and 4 from J; bases not matched to a gene: 8.

In this sample, this clone turned up a few times. J is TRBJ2-1 and V is TRBV9; a possible D gene is TRBD1 (7 bases). The CDR3 contains 13 residues. Trimming cost V 0 bases and J 9 bases, with 10 bases left between them. The germline V gene encodes CDR1 SGDLS and CDR2 YYNGEE. The CDR3 DNA reads as TGTGCCAGCAGCGTAGCAGGGGGGTCTGAGCAGTTCTTC. It yields the protein CASSVAGGSEQFF.

This chain links TRBV19 with TRBJ1-2, with 11 positions matching TRBD1. Trimming at V came to 4 bases and at J to 5 bases, leaving 6 bases not matched to a gene. The CDR3 runs 15 residues. The germline CDR1 and CDR2 sequences are LNHDA and SQIVND (reference sequence). Here the CDR3 DNA reads TGTGCCAGTAGTAGGACAGGGGGCGCTGGGTATGGCTACACCTTC. Amino acid sequence: CASSRTGGAGYGYTF.

This clone was observed a few times. The chain links TRBV5-1 to TRBJ1-4; D remains unclear. CDR1 and CDR2 (germline): SGHRS, YFSETQ. Trimming took 0 bases from V and 5 from J, leaving 11 bases between them. The CDR3 covers 15 residues. The CDR3 nucleotides read TGCGCCAGCAGCTTGGAGTCGAATGAGAATGAAAAACTGTTTTTT. Translated, it gives CASSLESNENEKLFF.

V and J are TRBV18 and TRBJ1-1; no firm D call. The CDR3 runs to 13 residues. V lost 2 bases and J lost 7, with 11 bases in between. Germline V gene data show CDR1 as KGHSH and CDR2 as LQKENI. CDR3 sequence reads: CASSPTLGVEAFF. The CDR3 DNA sequence: TGTGCCAGCTCACCAACCCTTGGAGTTGAAGCTTTCTTT.

V usage is TRBV5-8 and J usage is TRBJ1-2; D unclear. This CDR3 has 16 amino acids. The germline gives CDR1 SGHTS, CDR2 YDEGEE. Trimming cost V 2 bases and J 4 bases, with 18 bases left between them. Here the CDR3 DNA reads TGTGCCAGCAGCTTCCGGCCGTCGGCAGAGGGCTATGGCTACACCTTC. It is translated as CASSFRPSAEGYGYTF. Together with reference TRBV5-8 and TRBJ1-2, the CDR3 gives the full variable domain: EAGVTQSPTHLIKTRGQQATLRCSPISGHTSVYWYQQALGLGLQFLLWYDEGEERNRGNFPPRFSGRQFPNYSSELNVNALELEDSALYLCASSFRPSAEGYGYTFGSGTRLTVV.

This clone was detected a few times. The chain combines TRBV7-9 with TRBJ2-5, with D possibly matching TRBD2 (5 bases). The CDR3 runs to 13 residues. CDR1 is SEHNR and CDR2 is FQNEAQ in the germline V gene (reference sequence). V lost 5 bases and J 6 bases, leaving 13 bases between the germline ends. In nucleotides, the CDR3 is TGTGCCAGCAGCCTCAGCGGTCCGCAGACCCAGTACTTC. Translation gives CASSLSGPQTQYF.